This TCR beta chain derives from a study of blood T cell repertoires in COVID-19. Across the whole study: The United States, Italy and Spain provided the acute and convalescent COVID-19 samples. Sample material is recorded as cDNA or gDNA derived from T cells, B-cell-depleted T cells, or PBMCs.

Germline CDR1 reads LNHDA; CDR2 reads SQIVND (reference sequence). The CDR3 totals 15 residues. The junction had 6 bases not matched to a gene; V was cut back by 5 bases and J by 4 bases. Under the authors' procedure: From reference gene primer amplification, estimates of nucleated cell counts were derived. This table comes from immunoSEQ multiplex PCR, and its TCRdb copy is limited to in-frame clones, with some not included. The V and J calls and clone size are taken from that table; D and trimming were inferred from the DNA. The sample includes about 170,000 clones, approximately 90% of them seen just once.

Sequencing was performed on peripheral blood. This TCR came from a man in his forties or fifties who had recovered from COVID-19. This chain joins TRBV19 and TRBJ1-2; 11 bases match TRBD1. The CDR3 protein is CASSPGQGASYGYTF. The CDR3 DNA sequence: TGTGCCAGTAGTCCAGGACAGGGGGCAAGCTATGGCTACACCTTC.